Following are 2 T cell receptor beta chains from one sample sequenced in a study of OX40 agonist ivuxolimab in advanced cancers. The table came from immunoSEQ multiplex PCR; TCRdb's copy has only in-frame clones and leaves some out. Of more than 60,000 clones in the sample, roughly 84% were seen once. This material consisted of CD4+ or CD8+ T cells sorted from blood, taken in a trial of the OX40 agonist ivuxolimab. Every receptor here comes from an adult with an advanced solid tumor such as melanoma, head and neck, liver or kidney cancer.

The genes are TRBV28 and TRBJ1-4; no clear D gene. The CDR3 runs to 13 residues. V gave up 7 bases and J gave up 10 bases, with 16 bases separating them. CDR1 and CDR2 from the germline V gene are MDHEN and SYDVKM. CDR3 sequence reads: CASIGQMVRKLFF. The DNA for the CDR3 is TGTGCCAGCATAGGTCAAATGGTGAGAAAACTGTTTTTT.

V usage is TRBV7-2 and J usage is TRBJ1-2, with a weak D call TRBD1 (5 bases). Trimming pared 2 bases from V and 6 bases from J, leaving 10 bases between. CDR3 size: 13 residues. In germline, CDR1 is SGHTA, CDR2 FQGNSA. Here the CDR3 reads CASSLFTGNGYTF. The CDR3 DNA reads TGTGCCAGCAGCTTATTTACAGGCAATGGCTACACCTTC.